The 3 T cell receptor beta chains reported below all come from one sample, sequenced in a study of T cells in Graves' hyperthyroidism and ophthalmopathy. RNA transcripts served as the template for amplifying TCR beta CDR3 regions. First-round RT-PCR with HTBI primers amplified the TCR CDR3 region. Each CDR3 protein gets one entry after TCRdb re-called the multiplex PCR reads with MiXCR. The profile shows around 420,000 distinct CDR3 sequences, approximately 14% of them singletons. Input material: blood. The receptors were sampled from a woman aged 18-29 years with Graves' hyperthyroidism.

This clonotype appeared a few times. This chain joins TRBV6-2 or TRBV6-3 and TRBJ2-3; no clear D. Trimming took 7 bases from V and 4 from J, leaving 18 bases between them. Looked up from germline, CDR1 is MNHEY and CDR2 is SVGEGT. This CDR3 is 15 amino acids long. CDR3: CASKERSQLSDTQYF. In DNA, the CDR3 is TGTGCCAGCAAAGAGAGGAGTCAGCTTTCAGATACGCAGTATTTT.

This clonotype was counted many times. The chain has TRBV20-1 and TRBJ2-7; D assignment may be TRBD1 or TRBD2 (5 bases each). V lost 8 bases, J lost 0 bases, and 14 bases lay in between. From germline, CDR1 is DFQATT and CDR2 SNEGSKA (reference sequence). There are 13 residues in the CDR3. CDR3 amino acids: CSSQGELSYEQYF. The CDR3 bases are TGCAGTTCCCAAGGGGAGCTCTCCTACGAGCAGTACTTC.

This clonotype was observed a few times. The chain employs TRBV5-1 and TRBJ2-5; a weak D match, TRBD2 (6 bases). V lost 2 bases and J lost 0, with 11 bases in between. CDR1 and CDR2 (germline): SGHRS, YFSETQ. This CDR3 contains 15 residues. The CDR3 spells CASSFSTGDQETQYF. The DNA for the CDR3 is TGCGCCAGCAGCTTCTCGACGGGGGACCAAGAGACCCAGTACTTC.